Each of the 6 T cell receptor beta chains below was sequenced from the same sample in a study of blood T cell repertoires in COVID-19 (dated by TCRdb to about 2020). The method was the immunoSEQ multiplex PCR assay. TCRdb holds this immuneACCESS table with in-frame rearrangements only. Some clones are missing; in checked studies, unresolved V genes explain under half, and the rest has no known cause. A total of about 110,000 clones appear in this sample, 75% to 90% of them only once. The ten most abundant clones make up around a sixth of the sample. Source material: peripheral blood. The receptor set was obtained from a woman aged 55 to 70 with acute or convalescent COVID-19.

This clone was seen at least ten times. The CDR3 sequence: CSTKGSYEQYF. The CDR3 DNA follows: TGCAGTACAAAGGGGTCCTACGAGCAGTACTTC. The chain uses TRBV20-1 and TRBJ2-7; a weak D match, TRBD1 (5 bases). V lost 8 bases, J lost 1 base, and 9 bases lay in between. The germline CDR1 and CDR2 sequences are DFQATT and SNEGSKA (reference sequence). The CDR3 is made up of 11 amino acids.

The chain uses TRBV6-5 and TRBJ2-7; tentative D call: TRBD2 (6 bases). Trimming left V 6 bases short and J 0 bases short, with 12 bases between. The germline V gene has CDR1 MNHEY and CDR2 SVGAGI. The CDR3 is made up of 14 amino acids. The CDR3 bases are TGTGCCAGCAGAGAGGGAGGAAGCTCCTACGAGCAGTACTTC. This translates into CASREGGSSYEQYF.

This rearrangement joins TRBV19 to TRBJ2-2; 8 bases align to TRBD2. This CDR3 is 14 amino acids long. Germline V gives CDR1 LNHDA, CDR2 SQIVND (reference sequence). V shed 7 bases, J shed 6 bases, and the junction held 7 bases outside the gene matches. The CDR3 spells CASTGGFSPGELFF. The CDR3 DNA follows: TGTGCCAGTACGGGGGGGTTTAGCCCCGGGGAGCTGTTTTTT.

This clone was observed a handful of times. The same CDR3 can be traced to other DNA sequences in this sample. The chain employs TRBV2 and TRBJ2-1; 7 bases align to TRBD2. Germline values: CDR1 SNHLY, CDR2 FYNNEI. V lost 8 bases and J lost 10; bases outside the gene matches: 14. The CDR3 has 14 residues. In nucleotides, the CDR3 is TGTGCCAGCTTTGGGGCGGGGGTGGGCTTAGAGCAGTTCTTC. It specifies CASFGAGVGLEQFF.

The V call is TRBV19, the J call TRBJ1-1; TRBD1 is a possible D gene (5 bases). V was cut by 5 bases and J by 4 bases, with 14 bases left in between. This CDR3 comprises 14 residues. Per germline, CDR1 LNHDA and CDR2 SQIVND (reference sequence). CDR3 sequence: CASSQGSGVTEAFF. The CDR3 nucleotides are TGTGCCAGTAGTCAGGGTTCGGGGGTCACTGAAGCTTTCTTT.

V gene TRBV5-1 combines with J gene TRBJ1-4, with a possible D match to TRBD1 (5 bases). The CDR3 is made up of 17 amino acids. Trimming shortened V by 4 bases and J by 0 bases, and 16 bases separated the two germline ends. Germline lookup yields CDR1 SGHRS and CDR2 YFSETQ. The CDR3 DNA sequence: TGCGCCAGCAGCCCTCACAGGTTGACGTCAACTAATGAAAAACTGTTTTTT. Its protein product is CASSPHRLTSTNEKLFF.